This T cell receptor (beta chain) was recorded in a study of shared clonotypes between healthy human individuals (dated by TCRdb to the early 2020s). Broadly, across the study: The cohort included a few men and two women between 18 and 49 years of age. For each donor, CD4 naive and CD4 memory were each run on three plates, CD8 naive on two plates, and CD8 memory on one plate. Blood TCR repertoires of a handful of healthy adults were deeply sequenced to estimate repertoire size and the extent of clonotype sharing between individuals. To increase sequencing depth and limit assay-specific biases, TCR repertoire library preparation and sequencing were carried out by different laboratories using diverse techniques. Between about 0.85 and 8.9 billion PBMCs per donor were obtained by leukapheresis.

TCR CDR3 regions were amplified from genomic DNA by multiplex PCR using the deep immunoSEQ assay. Extracted genomic DNA from each cell subset was distributed evenly across all wells of several immunoSEQ 96-well plates, and each plate was treated as a replicate. For sorted subsets, 150 to 250 ng genomic DNA, equal to tens of thousands of T cell genomes, was loaded into each replicate PCR. Purified libraries were measured with a Qubit 3.0 fluorometer, size-checked on a Bioanalyzer 2100, and measured again with the KAPA Library Quantification kit. A separate single-read 150-cycle Illumina NextSeq 550 flow cell was used to sequence each immunoSEQ 96-well plate. The study's own analysis went as follows. Because only junctional sequences without quality scores were contained in the immunoSEQ output, filtering matching that applied to full-length reads could not be performed. Sequences were annotated with PyIR, a Python wrapper for IgBLAST v1.9, using IMGT germline references to assign V/J genes and CDR3. Reads were filtered out if the reads had weak V/J assignments (E-value above 1e-6), no CDR3, stop codons, out-of-frame junctions, or ambiguous translated residues. V3J clonotypes were defined as sequences sharing an identical inferred V gene, J gene, and CDR3 amino acid sequence. Percentage overlap between repertoires was computed as shared unique clonotypes divided by the size of the smaller repertoire. Repertoire richness was assessed with RTK rarefaction, the Chao1 estimator, and Recon v2.1 estimates of unobserved clonotypes. Generation probabilities for all TCRbeta clonotypes obtained by the gDNA method from four donors were computed using OLGA. Drawn from immuneACCESS, this table holds only the in-frame rearrangements with V and J called that TCRdb kept. Clones are partly lost; checked studies trace under half to an unresolved V gene and leave the rest unexplained. That table gives V, J and clone size, and the DNA gave D and trimming. This sample gives 1,400,000 or so clones in total; approximately 98.5% of them show up just once. The ten top clones hold roughly 0.35% of the sample.

Of note for this clone: There is no known antigen for this receptor. No much larger clone exists at a distance of one base, and base qualities are not known.

Healthy HIV-negative adults with no recently reported acute infections or vaccinations were included as donors. Only Caucasian adults living in Nashville, Tennessee, USA were represented among the donors. CD4+ T cells were enriched by magnetic negative selection; naive cells were then positively selected on CD45RA, and the negative fraction formed the memory subset. After blood collection by leukapheresis, PBMCs were isolated using Ficoll-Histopaque density gradient centrifugation and then cryopreserved in the vapor phase of liquid nitrogen. Analytical flow cytometry was used to check the purity and quantity of every magnetically sorted T cell population. From each sorted fraction, genomic DNA was isolated and quantified by UV absorbance on a Nanodrop 2000c. Unmatched junction bases come to 2, with V trimmed by 1 base and J by 2 bases. As encoded in the germline V gene (reference sequence), CDR1 is GTSNPN while CDR2 is SVGIG. Including the terminal cysteine and phenylalanine, the CDR3 comprises 13 residues. The retained sequence is limited to the CDR3, 39 bases, with the frame set at the first base.

Findings and caveats that apply to the study as a whole: Even with the large sequencing depth, rarefaction of the sorted-subset datasets indicated that sequencing was incomplete. About 4.5% of naive CD4, 3.5% of naive CD8, 2% to 2.5% of memory CD4, and around 0.42% of memory CD8 clonotypes were shared across several donors. Sampling was limited to blood, and TCR repertoires in tissue likely differ from TCR repertoires in blood. Because the study included a small number of donors, the genetic and exposure-history diversity represented was limited. Naive subsets generally had larger estimated clonotype richness than memory subsets. Compared with non-shared clonotypes, clonotypes shared by all four sorted-subset donors had higher generation probabilities. Based on pairwise subsampling, the degree of clonotype sharing among donors was expected to be affected by sequencing depth.

Sequencing was performed on naive CD4+ T cells sorted from blood. Interpreted using the paper, the cell subset or site label stands for: CD45RA+ positively selected. The sequence is built from TRBV30 and TRBJ2-7, with 7 junctional bases fitting TRBD1. The receptor was derived from a man aged 30 to 45 in good health. The DNA reads as follows: TGTGCCTGGAGTGAGGACAGGACCTACGAGCAGTACTTC. It translates as CAWSEDRTYEQYF.